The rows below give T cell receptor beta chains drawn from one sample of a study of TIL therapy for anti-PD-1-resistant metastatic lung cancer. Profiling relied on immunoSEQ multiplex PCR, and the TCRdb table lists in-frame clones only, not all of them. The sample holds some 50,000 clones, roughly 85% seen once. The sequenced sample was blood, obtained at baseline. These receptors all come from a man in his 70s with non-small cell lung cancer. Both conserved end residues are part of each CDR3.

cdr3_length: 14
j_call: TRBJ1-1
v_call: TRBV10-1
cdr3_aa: CASRADRVGSEAFF

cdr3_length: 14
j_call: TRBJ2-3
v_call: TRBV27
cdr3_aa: CASSLSLGRDTQYF

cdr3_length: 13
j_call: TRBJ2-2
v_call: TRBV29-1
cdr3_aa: CSVVRGYTGELFF

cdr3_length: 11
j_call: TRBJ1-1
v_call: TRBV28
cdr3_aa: CASSTALEAFF

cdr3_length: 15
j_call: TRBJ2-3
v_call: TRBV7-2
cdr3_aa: CASNGLSISTDTQYF

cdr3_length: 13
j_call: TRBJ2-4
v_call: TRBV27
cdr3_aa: CASARDREDIQYF

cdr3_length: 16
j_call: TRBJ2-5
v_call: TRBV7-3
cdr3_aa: CASSLSLSSGSRDQYF

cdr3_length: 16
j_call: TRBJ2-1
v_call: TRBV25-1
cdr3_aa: CASSEWGLAGYNEQFF

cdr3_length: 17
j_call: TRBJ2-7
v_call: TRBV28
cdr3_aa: CASSPSVREGLSYEQYF

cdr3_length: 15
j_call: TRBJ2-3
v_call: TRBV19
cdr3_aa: CASSIVKGIADTQYF

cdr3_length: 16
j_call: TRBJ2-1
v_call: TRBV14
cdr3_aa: CASSPRGGQGNNEQFF

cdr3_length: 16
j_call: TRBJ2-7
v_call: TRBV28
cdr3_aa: CASSSGGGGYPYEQYF

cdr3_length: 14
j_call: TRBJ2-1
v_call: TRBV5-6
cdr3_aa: CASSLGETRHEQFF

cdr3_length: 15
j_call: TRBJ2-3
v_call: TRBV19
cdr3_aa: CASAIPGQGPDTQYF

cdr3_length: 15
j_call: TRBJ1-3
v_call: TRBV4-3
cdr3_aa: CASSQDFRPADTIYF

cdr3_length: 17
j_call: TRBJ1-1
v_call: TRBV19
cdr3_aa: CASSIPIRDSMNTEAFF

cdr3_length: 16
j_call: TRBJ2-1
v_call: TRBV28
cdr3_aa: CASSLRTSRRLGEQFF

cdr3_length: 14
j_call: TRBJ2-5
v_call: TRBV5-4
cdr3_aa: CASSLGEIEETQYF

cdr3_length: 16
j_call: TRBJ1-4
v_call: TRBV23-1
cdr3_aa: CASSQSPGRPNEKLFF

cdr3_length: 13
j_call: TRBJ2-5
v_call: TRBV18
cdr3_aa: CASSPRDRETQYF

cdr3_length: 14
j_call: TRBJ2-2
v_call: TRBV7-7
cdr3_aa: CASSLQGNTGELFF

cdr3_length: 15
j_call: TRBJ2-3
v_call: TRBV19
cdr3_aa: CASSTGTGNADTQYF

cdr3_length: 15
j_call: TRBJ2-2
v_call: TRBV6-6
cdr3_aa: CASSVAGGKSGELFF

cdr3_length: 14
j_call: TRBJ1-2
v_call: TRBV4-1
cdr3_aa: CASSQVPAPYGYTF

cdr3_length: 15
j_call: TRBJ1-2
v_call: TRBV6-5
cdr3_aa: CASSPMGQGAYGYTF

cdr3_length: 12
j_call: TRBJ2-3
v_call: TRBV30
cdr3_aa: CAWSLNTDTQYF

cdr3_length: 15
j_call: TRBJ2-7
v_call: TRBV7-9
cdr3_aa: CASSASGTSKGEQYF

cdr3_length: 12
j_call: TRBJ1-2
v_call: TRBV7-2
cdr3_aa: CASSSRNYGYTF

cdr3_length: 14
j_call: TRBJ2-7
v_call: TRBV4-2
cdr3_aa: CASSQELTSGEQYF